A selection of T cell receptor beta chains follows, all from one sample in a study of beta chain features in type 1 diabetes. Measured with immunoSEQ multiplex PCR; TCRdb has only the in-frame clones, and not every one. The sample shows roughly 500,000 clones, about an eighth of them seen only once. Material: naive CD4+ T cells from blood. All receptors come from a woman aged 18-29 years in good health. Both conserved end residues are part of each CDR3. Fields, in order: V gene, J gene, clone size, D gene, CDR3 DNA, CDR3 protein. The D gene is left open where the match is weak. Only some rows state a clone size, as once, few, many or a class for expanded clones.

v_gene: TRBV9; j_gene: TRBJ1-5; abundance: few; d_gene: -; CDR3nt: TGTGCCAGCAGCGTAGACAGTTATCAGCCCCAGCATTTT; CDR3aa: CASSVDSYQPQHF
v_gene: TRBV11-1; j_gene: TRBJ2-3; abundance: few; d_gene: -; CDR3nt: TGTGCCAGCAGCTTTAGTGATAGCGGAACGCAGTATTTT; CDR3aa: CASSFSDSGTQYF
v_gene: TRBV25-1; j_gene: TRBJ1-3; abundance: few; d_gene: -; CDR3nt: TGTGCCAGCAAGCAGGGAGCTGGAAACACCATATATTTT; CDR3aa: CASKQGAGNTIYF
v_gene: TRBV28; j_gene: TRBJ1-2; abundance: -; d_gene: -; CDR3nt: TGTGCCAGCGGCCTGACTTATGGCTACACCTTC; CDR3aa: CASGLTYGYTF
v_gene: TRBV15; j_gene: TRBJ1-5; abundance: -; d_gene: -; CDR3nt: TGTGCCACCAGCAGGAACCGACAGGCTGGCAATCAGCCCCAGCATTTT; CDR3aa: CATSRNRQAGNQPQHF
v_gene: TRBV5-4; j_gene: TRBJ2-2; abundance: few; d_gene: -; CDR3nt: TGTGCCAGCACTTACCGGGGGACGAACACCGGGGAGCTGTTTTTT; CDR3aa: CASTYRGTNTGELFF
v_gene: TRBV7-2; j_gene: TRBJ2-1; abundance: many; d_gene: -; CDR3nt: TGTGCCAGCAGCTTAGAAGTCATCGTTCCAAATGAGCAGTTCTTC; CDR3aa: CASSLEVIVPNEQFF
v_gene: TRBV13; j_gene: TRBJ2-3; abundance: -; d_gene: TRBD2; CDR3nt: TGTGCCAGCAGCTTAGTAGGACTAGCGGGGGCTATGGGCACAGATACGCAGTATTTT; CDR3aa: CASSLVGLAGAMGTDTQYF
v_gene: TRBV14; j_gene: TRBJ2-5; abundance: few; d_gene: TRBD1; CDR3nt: TGTGCCAGCACCCGGACAGGGCCGAGAGAGACCCAGTACTTC; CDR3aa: CASTRTGPRETQYF
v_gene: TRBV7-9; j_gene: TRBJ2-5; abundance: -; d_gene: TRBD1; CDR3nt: TGTGCCAGCAGCCGGGGCGGCAGCCGGACAGGAGAGACCCAGTACTTC; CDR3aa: CASSRGGSRTGETQYF
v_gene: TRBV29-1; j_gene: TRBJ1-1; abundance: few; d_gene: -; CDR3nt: TGCAGCGGCACATTCGGGCAGTCCTCGGGAGCTTTCTTT; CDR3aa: CSGTFGQSSGAFF
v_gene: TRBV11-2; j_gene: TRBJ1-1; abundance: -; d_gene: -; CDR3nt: TGTGCCAGCAGGGATGCGAAGGTTGGGGACGAGAGAAACACTGAAGCTTTCTTT; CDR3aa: CASRDAKVGDERNTEAFF
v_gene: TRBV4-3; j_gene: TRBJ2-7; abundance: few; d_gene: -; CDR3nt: TGCGCCAGCAGCCAAGCGGCAGGGGTCCCCCCCAGCGAGCAGTACTTC; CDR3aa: CASSQAAGVPPSEQYF